This TCR beta chain was retrieved from a study of T cell responses to AZD1222 COVID-19 vaccine. Study-level background: Samples with a second dose at about 4 or about 12 weeks were pooled together.

The table came from immunoSEQ multiplex PCR; TCRdb's copy has only in-frame clones and leaves some out. The table records some 150,000 clones, approximately 94% of them present only once. Whole-study results and caveats: Researchers report vaccine-associated CD4 TCRs spanning spike, with dominance at 160-218 and 743-854. Clonal diversity may have been underestimated, and the donors were mostly white British, with more females than males.

As for this clone: Its antigen is undetermined.

J was trimmed by 5 bases and V by 6 bases; bases with no gene match: 7. Germline lookup yields CDR1 KGHSH and CDR2 LQKENI. This CDR3 is built from 14 residues. The chain is built from TRBV18 and TRBJ2-7; TRBD1 matches at 10 bases. This TCR was sampled from an adult in good health. Sequenced here: peripheral blood, sampled on day 0 of AZD1222 vaccination. CDR3 bases: TGTGCCAGCTCGTCGGGACAGGGGAGAGACGAGCAGTACTTC. Its protein is CASSSGQGRDEQYF.